The next 11 T cell receptor beta chains were all read from a single sample in a study of T cell repertoires in cytomegalovirus infection. TCRdb recomputed calls from the reads with MiXCR, one row per CDR3 protein. The sample includes around 70,000 distinct CDR3 sequences, under 30% of them seen just once. Their specific antigens are unknown. This material consisted of CD8+ T cells from cultured PBMCs, taken from culture after CMV antigen stimulation. The receptors were sampled from a human donor in good health (CMV status not recorded). Some clones in this sample may be carry-over from other donors' samples.

The table lists this clonotype with a few counts. This chain links TRBV30 with TRBJ1-1, with 8 bases lining up with TRBD1. Germline V lookup: CDR1 GTSNPN, CDR2 SVGIG (reference sequence). This CDR3 comprises 13 residues. V gave up 1 base and J gave up 5 bases; unmatched junction bases: 3. CDR3 sequence reads: CAWSEDRVTEAFF. CDR3 nucleotide sequence: TGTGCCTGGAGTGAGGACAGGGTAACTGAAGCTTTCTTT.

This chain uses TRBV10-3 with TRBJ2-2, with 9 bases aligning to TRBD2. Germline loops: CDR1 ENHRY, CDR2 SYGVKD. V shed 3 bases and J 5 bases; nucleotides not matched to a gene: 7. The CDR3 spans 16 residues. CDR3 sequence: CAISEGVTSGTGELFF. For the CDR3, the DNA is TGTGCCATCAGTGAAGGGGTAACTAGCGGGACCGGGGAGCTGTTTTTT.

The chain recombines TRBV4-3 with TRBJ2-7, with D hard to call. Germline V CDR1 and CDR2: LGHNA, YSLEER. CDR3 length: 15 residues. Trimming left V 4 bases short and J 6 bases short, with 19 bases between. CDR3 amino acids: CASSLDFGQVGEQYF. CDR3 sequence (DNA): TGCGCCAGCAGCCTAGACTTTGGGCAGGTAGGCGAGCAGTACTTC.

This clonotype was detected many times. The chain joins TRBV12-3 or TRBV12-4 to TRBJ1-5; 9 nucleotides match TRBD1. The CDR3 loop spans 12 amino acids. V was clipped by 4 bases and J by 13 bases; unmatched bases: 5. The CDR3 protein is CASSYKGQGQHF. Here the CDR3 DNA reads TGTGCCAGCAGTTACAAAGGACAGGGGCAGCATTTT.

This chain uses TRBV19 with TRBJ2-1; D gene ambiguous. The germline gives CDR1 LNHDA, CDR2 SQIVND (reference sequence). V lost 0 bases, J lost 5 bases, and 8 bases lay in between. This CDR3 spans 14 amino acids. The CDR3 bases are TGTGCCAGTAGTATAGAGCCTGGGGACAATGAGCAGTTCTTC. Translated, it gives CASSIEPGDNEQFF. Combining the CDR3 with reference TRBV19 and TRBJ2-1 gives the whole variable domain DGGITQSPKYLFRKEGQNVTLSCEQNLNHDAMYWYRQDPGQGLRLIYYSQIVNDFQKGDIAEGYSVSREKKESFPLTVTSAQKNPTAFYLCASSIEPGDNEQFFGPGTRLTVL.

The gene calls are TRBV30 and TRBJ2-2; 8 bases agree with TRBD1. Germline V gene data show CDR1 as GTSNPN and CDR2 as SVGIG (reference sequence). V trimming: 4 bases; J trimming: 6 bases; junction bases outside the gene matches: 4. The length of the CDR3 is 13 residues. The CDR3 loop reads CAWTTGVAGELFF. CDR3 bases: TGTGCCTGGACGACAGGGGTAGCCGGGGAGCTGTTTTTT.

This clonotype was counted many times. This chain links TRBV28 with TRBJ2-2, with D possibly matching TRBD2 (7 bases). Trimming stripped 6 bases from V and 7 bases from J, with 24 bases between. This CDR3 is 17 amino acids long. The V gene's germline CDR1 is MDHEN and CDR2 SYDVKM. CDR3 bases: TGTGCCAGCAGCCCCCCGAGGGGGGGGCCCGCCAGCGGGGAGCTGTTTTTT. As protein: CASSPPRGGPASGELFF.

This clonotype was seen repeatedly, ten times or more. The V call is TRBV7-2, the J call TRBJ2-7, with 7 bases identical to TRBD1. V trimming: 2 bases; J trimming: 1 base; junction bases outside the gene matches: 8. Looked up from germline, CDR1 is SGHTA and CDR2 is FQGNSA. The CDR3 is 16 amino acids. CDR3 nucleotides: TGTGCCAGCAGCTTAATTCAGGGGGACCCTTCCTACGAGCAGTACTTC. Translating gives CASSLIQGDPSYEQYF.

This clonotype was detected many times. The genes are TRBV12-3 or TRBV12-4 and TRBJ2-2, with 7 bases identical to TRBD2. The junction had 10 bases not matched to a gene; V was cut back by 6 bases and J by 3 bases. This CDR3 spans 16 amino acids. The DNA of the CDR3 is TGTGCCAGCAGAAGGACCGGGGGAGGGCACACCGGGGAGCTGTTTTTT. Translation gives CASRRTGGGHTGELFF.

This clonotype came up once. The chain combines TRBV9 with TRBJ1-2, with 7 bases identical to TRBD1. This CDR3 spans 15 amino acids. Germline V lookup: CDR1 SGDLS, CDR2 YYNGEE. The ends lost 0 bases at V and 0 bases at J; junction bases unmatched: 2. CDR3 protein: CASSVAGTANYGYTF. The CDR3 DNA sequence: TGTGCCAGCAGCGTAGCTGGGACAGCTAACTATGGCTACACCTTC.

V is TRBV11-2 and J is TRBJ2-1; 7 bases agree with TRBD2. The CDR3 length is 15 residues. The V gene end was trimmed by 2 bases and the J gene end by 6 bases; junction bases not matched to a gene: 7. Germline assignment: CDR1 SGHAT and CDR2 FQNNGV. For the CDR3, the DNA is TGTGCCAGCAGCTTACTCCGGCTAGCGGCCAATGAGCAGTTCTTC. It specifies CASSLLRLAANEQFF.